This TCR beta chain emerged from a study of naive and memory T cell subsets. Four PCR rounds used nested alpha and beta constant region primers plus the SP2 primer. For blood and skin samples, reverse transcription used TCR alpha and beta constant primers. In TCRdb, the 5' RACE reads were re-called with MiXCR into one record per CDR3 protein. The data show about 59,000 distinct CDR3 sequences, 6% to 8.5% seen once. This CDR3 is 17 amino acids long. The germline gives CDR1 MDHEN, CDR2 SYDVKM. Trimming cost V 5 bases and J 0 bases, with 17 bases left between them. A UMI-containing oligonucleotide was joined by 3' ligation to the TCR cDNA template. RNA was extracted from more than 2 ml of whole blood of healthy adults. This clonotype was recorded many times. What it binds is unknown. Study-wide results and caveats: The RNA method is potentially sensitive to activation and differentiation changes.

The genes are TRBV28 and TRBJ2-4, with no clear D. The source is a female donor in good health. CDR3 in amino acids: CASSRFGATEAKNIQYF. As DNA, the CDR3 is TGTGCCAGCAGTCGCTTTGGCGCCACCGAAGCCAAAAACATTCAGTACTTC.